The T cell receptor (beta chain) under discussion was sequenced for a study of T cells in Graves' hyperthyroidism and ophthalmopathy. Study outcomes and limitations: Stable hyperthyroidism was separated from ophthalmopathy by a model based on 13 V-J features. Most thyroid clonotypes that were expanded above 0.001 also turned up in blood.

To note about this clonotype: Its antigen is not known. A much larger clone differs from this one at a single base, so this may be a read error.

Ophthalmopathy cases scored 3 or more on the Clinical Activity Score and 4 or more on NOSPECS grade, with duration below 3 months. The V gene's germline CDR1 is LNHDA and CDR2 SQIVND (reference sequence). The CDR3 extends over 14 amino acids. Trimming took off 6 bases at V and 10 bases at J, with 21 bases between the two ends. Template material for amplifying TCR beta CDR3 regions consisted of RNA transcripts. First-round RT-PCR of the TCR CDR3 relied on the HTBI primer set. TCRdb reprocessed the multiplex PCR reads via MiXCR and lists one record per CDR3 protein. The sample carries about 610,000 distinct CDR3 sequences, 14% to 15% recorded once.

The TCR originated in a woman in her 40s with Graves' ophthalmopathy. The specimen sequenced was blood. This sequence joins TRBV19 and TRBJ1-2; D gene uncertain. This chain's CDR3 is CASSRTTHPVDYTF. The DNA of the CDR3 is TGTGCCAGTAGCCGTACGACACACCCGGTCGACTACACCTTC.